These 5 T cell receptor beta chains originate from one sample sequenced in a study of CD8+ T cells in alopecia areata (dated by TCRdb to the late 2010s). Explained via the paper, the time point label denotes: roughly 26 weeks on oral tofacitinib. The treatment or condition label, as the study defines it: oral pan-JAK inhibitor, 5-10 mg twice daily. The protocol used for the library was the immunoSEQ multiplex PCR assay. RNA was extracted from all samples and reverse transcribed into cDNA as template for TCR sequencing. As stored in TCRdb, this immuneACCESS dataset retains in-frame rearrangements with V and J assigned. A fraction of the clones does not appear; measured against another copy, unresolved V genes explain less than half of the discrepancy, and the remainder lacks a known reason. The table for this sample lists 150,000 to 200,000 clones; roughly 60% of them were counted only once. Of the sample, over 1% falls within the top ten clones.

The source material was CD4+ T cells sorted from blood, sampled at week 24, from a patient treated with tofacitinib. The receptors originated from a human donor with alopecia areata.

Only a few counts were recorded for this clone. V and J are TRBV7-6 and TRBJ1-6; D is ambiguous. CDR1 is SGHVS, CDR2 FNYEAQ, per germline. There are 16 residues in the CDR3. Trimming took 5 bases from V and 3 from J, leaving 14 bases between them. This CDR3 reads CASSQPTSRYNSPLHF. The DNA for the CDR3 is TGTGCCAGCAGCCAACCAACCTCCCGCTATAATTCACCCCTCCACTTT.

The rearrangement uses TRBV6-5 and TRBJ1-2, with a tentative D call TRBD1 (5 bases). From germline, CDR1 is MNHEY and CDR2 SVGAGI. CDR3 size: 12 residues. Trimming took off 6 bases at V and 1 base at J, with 6 bases between the two ends. CDR3 amino acids: CASRGVNYGYTF. The CDR3 nucleotides read TGTGCCAGCAGAGGGGTTAACTATGGCTACACCTTC.

This clone has only a few counts. The CDR3 sequence is CASSYPTDLYEQYF. CDR3 coding DNA: TGTGCCAGCAGCTATCCGACAGATCTCTACGAGCAGTACTTC. The chain carries TRBV7-2 and TRBJ2-7; possible D gene TRBD1, 5 bases. In germline, CDR1 is SGHTA, CDR2 FQGNSA. The ends were cut back, 4 bases at V and 3 bases at J, with 13 bases in the middle. The CDR3 runs 14 residues.

The gene calls are TRBV27 and TRBJ1-5; D might be TRBD1 (6 bases). In germline, CDR1 is MNHEY, CDR2 SMNVEV (reference sequence). V lost 3 bases and J 3 bases, leaving 9 bases between the germline ends. CDR3 length: 14 amino acids. CDR3 nucleotide sequence: TGTGCCAGCAGTTTCCGGGGGCTCAATCAGCCCCAGCATTTT. This codes for CASSFRGLNQPQHF.

The chain's CDR3 is CASSLGAGGPYNEQFF. CDR3 in DNA: TGTGCCAGCAGCTTAGGGGCGGGGGGCCCTTACAATGAGCAGTTCTTC. The chain couples TRBV7-2 to TRBJ2-1, with 8 bases aligning to TRBD2. CDR1 and CDR2 (germline): SGHTA, FQGNSA. Unmatched junction bases numbered 6, after V lost 1 base and J lost 4 bases. The CDR3 contains 16 residues.